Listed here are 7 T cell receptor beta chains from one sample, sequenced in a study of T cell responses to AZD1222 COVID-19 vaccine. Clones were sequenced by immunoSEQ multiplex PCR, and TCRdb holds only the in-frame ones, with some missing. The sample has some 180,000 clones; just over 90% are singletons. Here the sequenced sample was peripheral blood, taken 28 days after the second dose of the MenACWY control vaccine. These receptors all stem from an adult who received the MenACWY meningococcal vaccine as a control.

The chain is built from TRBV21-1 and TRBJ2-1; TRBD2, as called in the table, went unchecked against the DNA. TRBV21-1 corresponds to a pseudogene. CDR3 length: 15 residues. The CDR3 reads CASSKDKRRNNEQFF. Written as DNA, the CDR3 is TGTGCCAGCAGCAAAGACAAGCGGAGGAACAATGAGCAGTTCTTC.

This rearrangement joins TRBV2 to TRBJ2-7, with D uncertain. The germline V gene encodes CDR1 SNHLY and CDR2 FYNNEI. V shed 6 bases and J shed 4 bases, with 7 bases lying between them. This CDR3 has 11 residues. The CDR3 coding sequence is TGTGCCAGCAGAGTCACTTACGAGCAGTACTTC. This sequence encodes CASRVTYEQYF.

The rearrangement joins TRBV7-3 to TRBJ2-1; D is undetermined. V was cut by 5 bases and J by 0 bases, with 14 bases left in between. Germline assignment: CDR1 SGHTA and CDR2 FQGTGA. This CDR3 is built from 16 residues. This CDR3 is CASSIVGDISYNEQFF. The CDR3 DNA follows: TGTGCCAGCAGCATCGTCGGCGATATCTCCTACAATGAGCAGTTCTTC.

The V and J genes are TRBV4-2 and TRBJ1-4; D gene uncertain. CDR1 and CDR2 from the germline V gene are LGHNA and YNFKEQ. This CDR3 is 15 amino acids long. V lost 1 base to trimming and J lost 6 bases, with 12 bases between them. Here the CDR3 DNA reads TGTGCCAGCAGCCAAGGCCCTACCACGGATGAAAAACTGTTTTTT. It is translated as CASSQGPTTDEKLFF.

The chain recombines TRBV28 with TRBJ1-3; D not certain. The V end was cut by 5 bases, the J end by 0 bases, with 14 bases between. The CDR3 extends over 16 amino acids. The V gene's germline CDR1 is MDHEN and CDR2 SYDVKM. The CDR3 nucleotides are TGTGCCAGCAGTGCACCCCGACCGGTCTCTGGAAACACCATATATTTT. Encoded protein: CASSAPRPVSGNTIYF.

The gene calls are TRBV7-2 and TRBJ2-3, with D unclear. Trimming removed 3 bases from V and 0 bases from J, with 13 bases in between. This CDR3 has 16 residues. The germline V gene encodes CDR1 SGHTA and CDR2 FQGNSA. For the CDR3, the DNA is TGTGCCAGCAGCTTCCGACCTAGAGAAAGCACAGATACGCAGTATTTT. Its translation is CASSFRPRESTDTQYF.

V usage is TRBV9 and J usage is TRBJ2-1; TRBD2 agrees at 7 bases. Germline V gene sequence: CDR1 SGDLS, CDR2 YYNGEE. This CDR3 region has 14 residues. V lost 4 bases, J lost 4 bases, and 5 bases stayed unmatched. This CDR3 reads CASSISGPYNEQFF. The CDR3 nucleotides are TGTGCCAGCAGCATTAGCGGGCCTTACAATGAGCAGTTCTTC. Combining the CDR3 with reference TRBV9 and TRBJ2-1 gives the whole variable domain DSGVTQTPKHLITATGQRVTLRCSPRSGDLSVYWYQQSLDQGLQFLIQYYNGEERAKGNILERFSAQQFPDLHSELNLSSLELGDSALYFCASSISGPYNEQFFGPGTRLTVL.